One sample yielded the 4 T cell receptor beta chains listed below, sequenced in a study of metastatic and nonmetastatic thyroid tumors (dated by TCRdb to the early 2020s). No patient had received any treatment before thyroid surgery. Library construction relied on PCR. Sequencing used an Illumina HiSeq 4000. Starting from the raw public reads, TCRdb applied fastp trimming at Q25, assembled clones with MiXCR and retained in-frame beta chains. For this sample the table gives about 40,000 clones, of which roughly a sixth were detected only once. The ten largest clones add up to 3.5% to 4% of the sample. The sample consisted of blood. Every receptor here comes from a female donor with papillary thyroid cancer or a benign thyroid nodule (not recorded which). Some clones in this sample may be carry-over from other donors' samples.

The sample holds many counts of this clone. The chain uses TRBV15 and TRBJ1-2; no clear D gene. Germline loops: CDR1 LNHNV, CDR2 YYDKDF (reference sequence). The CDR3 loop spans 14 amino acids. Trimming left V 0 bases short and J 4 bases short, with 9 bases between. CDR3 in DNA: TGTGCCACCAGCAGAGATCGGGGTACCTATGGCTACACCTTC. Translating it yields CATSRDRGTYGYTF.

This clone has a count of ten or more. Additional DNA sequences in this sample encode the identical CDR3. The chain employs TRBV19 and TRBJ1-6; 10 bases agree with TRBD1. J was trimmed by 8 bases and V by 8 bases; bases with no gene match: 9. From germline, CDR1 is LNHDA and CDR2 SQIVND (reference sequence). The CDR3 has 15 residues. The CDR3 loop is CASLSGTGDYSPLHF. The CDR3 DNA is TGTGCCAGTCTCTCTGGGACAGGGGATTATTCACCCCTCCACTTT.

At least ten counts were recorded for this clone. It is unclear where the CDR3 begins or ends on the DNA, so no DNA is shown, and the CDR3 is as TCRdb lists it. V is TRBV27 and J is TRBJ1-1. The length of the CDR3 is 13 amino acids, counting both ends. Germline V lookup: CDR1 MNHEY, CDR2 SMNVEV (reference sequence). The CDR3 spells CASSSSGNTEAFF.

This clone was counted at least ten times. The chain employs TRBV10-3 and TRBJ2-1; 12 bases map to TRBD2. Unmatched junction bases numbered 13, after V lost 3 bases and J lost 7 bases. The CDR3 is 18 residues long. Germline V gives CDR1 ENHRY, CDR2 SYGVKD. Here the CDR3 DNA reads TGTGCCATCAGTGATAGACACCTAGCGGGAGGGCGTGGGAATGAGCAGTTCTTC. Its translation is CAISDRHLAGGRGNEQFF.